In its sample, the clone carrying this T cell receptor beta chain was seen a few times. Its antigen is still unknown. Amplified TCR beta CDR3 regions came from RNA transcripts. RT-PCR in the first round (using the HTBI primer set) targeted the TCR CDR3. Using its own MiXCR run on the multiplex PCR reads, TCRdb lists one record per CDR3 protein. The sample lists a few hundred thousand distinct CDR3 sequences; approximately 22% were seen once. Trimming removed 6 bases from V and 1 base from J; junction bases left unmatched: 8. The CDR3 totals 15 residues. In germline, CDR1 is SNHLY, CDR2 FYNNEI. Ophthalmopathy patients had moderate-to-severe active disease, CAS ≥3, NOSPECS ≥4, and disease duration under 3 months. This sample stems from a study of T cells in Graves' hyperthyroidism and ophthalmopathy. Whole-study context: Peripheral blood was collected at initial diagnosis, before any treatment. Study-wide findings and caveats: The model foresaw ophthalmopathy a median roughly 6.5 months prior to onset. A model of 13 V-J pairs discriminated ophthalmopathy from stable hyperthyroidism.

The J gene is TRBJ1-2, the V gene TRBV2; 7 bases are shared with TRBD1. This TCR was sampled from a woman in her seventies with Graves' ophthalmopathy. Input material: blood. The CDR3 DNA follows: TGTGCCAGCAGGGGCGAGGACAGGAATAACTATGGCTACACCTTC. Translated, it gives CASRGEDRNNYGYTF.